The T cell receptor beta chain under discussion was sequenced for a study of shared clonotypes between healthy human individuals. CCR7-negative CD45RA+ TemRA cells were pooled with CD45RO+ cells for CD8 memory. Data came from immunoSEQ multiplex PCR; TCRdb stores just in-frame clones and leaves some out. The sample contains around 370,000 clones, 90% to 98% of which appear only once. The CDR3 is 11 residues long. The germline V gene has CDR1 MNHNY and CDR2 SVGAGI (reference sequence). The V end lost 3 bases, the J end lost 5 bases, and 4 bases lay between the germline ends. The sample taken for sequencing was memory CD8+ T cells sorted from blood. Subset given: CD45RO+ cells pooled with CCR7-negative TemRA cells. This clonotype originated in a man in his thirties or forties in good health. V is TRBV6-6 and J is TRBJ2-5; no clear D gene. The CDR3 here is CASSYLETQYF. The CDR3, as DNA: TGTGCCAGCAGTTATCTGGAGACCCAGTACTTC.